The T cell receptor (beta chain) under discussion was sequenced for a study of cytomegalovirus exposure and HLA in healthy donors. Regarding the study as a whole: Later analysis associated a missense DCLRE1C variant with TCR beta V- and J-gene trimming. Presence/absence analyses assumed roughly uniform sequencing depth across donors, which may not hold.

60 Vbeta and 13 Jbeta primers were used in PCR. Here immunoSEQ multiplex PCR was the method, and the copy in TCRdb shows in-frame clones only, minus some. The data contain 55,000 to 75,000 clones, roughly 74% of them singletons. The sample holds one count of this clone. The antigen remains undetermined. Investigators did not record CMV serostatus for this donor. The sequence derives from a human donor in good health. The sample was PBMCs.

The CDR3 is CASSSGEKLFF. DNA for the CDR3: TGTGCCAGCAGCTCAGGGGAAAAACTGTTTTTT. V and J are TRBV7-9 and TRBJ1-4; D perhaps matches TRBD1 (5 bases). Germline CDR1 and CDR2: SEHNR and FQNEAQ (reference sequence). The CDR3 is 11 residues long. With 4 bases removed from V and 8 bases from J, the gap between germline ends came to 5 bases.